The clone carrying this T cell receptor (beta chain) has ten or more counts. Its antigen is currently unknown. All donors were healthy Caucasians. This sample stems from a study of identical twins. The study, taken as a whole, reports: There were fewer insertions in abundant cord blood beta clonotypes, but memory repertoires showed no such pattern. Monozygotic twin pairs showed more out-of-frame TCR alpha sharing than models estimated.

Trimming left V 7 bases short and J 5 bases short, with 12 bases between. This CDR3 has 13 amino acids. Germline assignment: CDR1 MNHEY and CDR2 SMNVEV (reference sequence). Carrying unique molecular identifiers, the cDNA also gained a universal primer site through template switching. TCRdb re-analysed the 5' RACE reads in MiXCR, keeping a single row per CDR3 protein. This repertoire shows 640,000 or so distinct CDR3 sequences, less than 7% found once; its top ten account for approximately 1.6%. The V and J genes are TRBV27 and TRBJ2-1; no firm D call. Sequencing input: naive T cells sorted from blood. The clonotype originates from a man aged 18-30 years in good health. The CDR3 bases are TGTGCCAGCAAAGCGCCCCTAAACAATGAGCAGTTCTTC. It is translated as CASKAPLNNEQFF.